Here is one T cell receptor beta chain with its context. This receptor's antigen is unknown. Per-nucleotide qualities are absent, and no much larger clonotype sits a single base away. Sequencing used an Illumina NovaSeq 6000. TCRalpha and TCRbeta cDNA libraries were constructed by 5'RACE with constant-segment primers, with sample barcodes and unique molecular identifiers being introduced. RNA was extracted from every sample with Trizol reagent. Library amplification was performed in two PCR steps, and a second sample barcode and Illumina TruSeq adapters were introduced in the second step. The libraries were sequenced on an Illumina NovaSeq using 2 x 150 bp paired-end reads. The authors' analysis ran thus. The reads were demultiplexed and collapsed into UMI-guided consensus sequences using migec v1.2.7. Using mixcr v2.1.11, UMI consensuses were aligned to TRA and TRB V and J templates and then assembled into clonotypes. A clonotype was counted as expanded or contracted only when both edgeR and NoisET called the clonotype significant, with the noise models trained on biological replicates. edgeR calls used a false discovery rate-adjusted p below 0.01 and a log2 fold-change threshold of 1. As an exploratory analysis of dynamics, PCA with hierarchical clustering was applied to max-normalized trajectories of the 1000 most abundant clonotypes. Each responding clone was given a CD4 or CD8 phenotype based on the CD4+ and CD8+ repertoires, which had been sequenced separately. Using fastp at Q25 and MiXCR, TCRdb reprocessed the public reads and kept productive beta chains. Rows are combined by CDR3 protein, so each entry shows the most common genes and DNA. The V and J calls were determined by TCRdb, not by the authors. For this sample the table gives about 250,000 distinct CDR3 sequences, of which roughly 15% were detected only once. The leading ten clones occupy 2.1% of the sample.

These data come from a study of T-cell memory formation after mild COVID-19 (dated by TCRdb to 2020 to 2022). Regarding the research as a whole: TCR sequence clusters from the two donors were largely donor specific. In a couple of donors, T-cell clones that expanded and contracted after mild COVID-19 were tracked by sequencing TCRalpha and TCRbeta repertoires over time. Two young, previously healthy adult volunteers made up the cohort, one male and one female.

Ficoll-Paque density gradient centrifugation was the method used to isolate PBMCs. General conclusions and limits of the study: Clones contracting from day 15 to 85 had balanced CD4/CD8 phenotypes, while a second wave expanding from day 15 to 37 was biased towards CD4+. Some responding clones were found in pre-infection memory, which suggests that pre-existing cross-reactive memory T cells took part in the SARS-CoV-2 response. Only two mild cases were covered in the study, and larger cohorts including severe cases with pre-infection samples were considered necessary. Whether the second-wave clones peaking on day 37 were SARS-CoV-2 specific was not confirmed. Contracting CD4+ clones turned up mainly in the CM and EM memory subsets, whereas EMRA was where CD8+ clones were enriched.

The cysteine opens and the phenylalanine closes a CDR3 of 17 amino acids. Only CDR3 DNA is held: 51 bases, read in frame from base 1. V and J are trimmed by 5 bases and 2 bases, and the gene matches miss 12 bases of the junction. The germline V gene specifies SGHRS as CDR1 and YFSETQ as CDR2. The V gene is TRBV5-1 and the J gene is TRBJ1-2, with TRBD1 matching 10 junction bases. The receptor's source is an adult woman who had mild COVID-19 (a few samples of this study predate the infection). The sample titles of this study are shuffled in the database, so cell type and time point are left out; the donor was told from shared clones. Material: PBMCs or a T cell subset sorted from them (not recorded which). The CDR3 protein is CASSRDGTGDGNYGYTF. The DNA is TGCGCCAGCAGTCGGGACGGGACAGGGGACGGGAACTATGGCTACACCTTC.